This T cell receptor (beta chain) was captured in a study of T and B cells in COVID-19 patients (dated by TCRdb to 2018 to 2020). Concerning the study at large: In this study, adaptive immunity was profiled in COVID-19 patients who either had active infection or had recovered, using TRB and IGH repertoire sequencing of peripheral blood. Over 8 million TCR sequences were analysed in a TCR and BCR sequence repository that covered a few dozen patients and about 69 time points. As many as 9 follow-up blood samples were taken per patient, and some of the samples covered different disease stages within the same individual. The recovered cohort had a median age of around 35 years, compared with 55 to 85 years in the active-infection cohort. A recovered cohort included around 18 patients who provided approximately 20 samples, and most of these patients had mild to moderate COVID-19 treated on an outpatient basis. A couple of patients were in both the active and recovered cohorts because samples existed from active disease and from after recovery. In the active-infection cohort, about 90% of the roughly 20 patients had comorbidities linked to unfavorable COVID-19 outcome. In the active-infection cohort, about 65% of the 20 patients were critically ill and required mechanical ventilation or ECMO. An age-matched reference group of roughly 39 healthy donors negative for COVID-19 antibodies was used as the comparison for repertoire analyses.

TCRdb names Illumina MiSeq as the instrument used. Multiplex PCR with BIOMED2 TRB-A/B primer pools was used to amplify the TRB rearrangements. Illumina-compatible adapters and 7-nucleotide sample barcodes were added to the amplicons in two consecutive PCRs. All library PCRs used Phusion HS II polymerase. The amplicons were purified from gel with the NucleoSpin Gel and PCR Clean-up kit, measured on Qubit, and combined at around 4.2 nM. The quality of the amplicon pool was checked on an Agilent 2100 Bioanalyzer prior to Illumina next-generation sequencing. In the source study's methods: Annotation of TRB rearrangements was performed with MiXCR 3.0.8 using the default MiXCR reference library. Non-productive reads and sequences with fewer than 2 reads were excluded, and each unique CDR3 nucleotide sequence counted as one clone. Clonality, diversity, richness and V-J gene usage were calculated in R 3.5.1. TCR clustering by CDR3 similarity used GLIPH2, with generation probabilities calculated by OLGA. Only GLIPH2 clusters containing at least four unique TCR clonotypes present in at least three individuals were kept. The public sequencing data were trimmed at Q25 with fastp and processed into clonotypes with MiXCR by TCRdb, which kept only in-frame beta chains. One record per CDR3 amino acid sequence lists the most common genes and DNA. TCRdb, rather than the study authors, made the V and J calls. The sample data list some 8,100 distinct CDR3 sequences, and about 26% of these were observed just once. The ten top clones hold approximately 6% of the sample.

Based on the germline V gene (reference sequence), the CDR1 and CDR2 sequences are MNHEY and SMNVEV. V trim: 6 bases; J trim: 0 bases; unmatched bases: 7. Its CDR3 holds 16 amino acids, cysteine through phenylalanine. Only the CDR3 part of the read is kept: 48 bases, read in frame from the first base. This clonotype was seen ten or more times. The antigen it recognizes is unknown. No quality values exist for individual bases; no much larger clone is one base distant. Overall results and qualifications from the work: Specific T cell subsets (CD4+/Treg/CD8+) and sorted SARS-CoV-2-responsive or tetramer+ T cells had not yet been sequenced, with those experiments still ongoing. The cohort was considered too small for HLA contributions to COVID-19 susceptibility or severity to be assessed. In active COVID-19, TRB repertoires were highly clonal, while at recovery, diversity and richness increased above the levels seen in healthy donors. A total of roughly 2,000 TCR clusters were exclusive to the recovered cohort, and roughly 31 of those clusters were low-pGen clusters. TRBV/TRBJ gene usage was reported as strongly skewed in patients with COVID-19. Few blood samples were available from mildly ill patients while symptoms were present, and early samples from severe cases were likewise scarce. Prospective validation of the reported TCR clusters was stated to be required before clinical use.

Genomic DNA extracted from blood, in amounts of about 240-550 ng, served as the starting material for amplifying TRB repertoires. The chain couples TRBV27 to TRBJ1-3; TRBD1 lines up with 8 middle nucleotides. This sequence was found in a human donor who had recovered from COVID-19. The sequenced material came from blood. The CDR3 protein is CASSRTTGASGNTIYF. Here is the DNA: TGTGCCAGCAGCAGAACGACAGGGGCCTCTGGAAACACCATATATTTT.